This T cell receptor (beta chain) comes out of a study of vaccination and CD4 T cells after COVID-19 (dated 2022 in TCRdb). Background for the entire study: The convalescent cohort included six males and four females, with two Hispanic individuals, seven Caucasians, two Asians and one multiracial person. Participants received two doses of either the Pfizer-BioNTech BNT162b2 vaccine (n=8) or the Moderna mRNA-1273 vaccine (n=2). Post-COVID blood samples were collected from convalescent patients a median of around 100 days after diagnosis, with a range of roughly 35 to 180 days. Post-vaccine blood samples were taken a median of about 70 days after the second vaccine dose, with a range of 14 to 241 days. Overlapping spike peptide pools from SARS-CoV-2 and from the common cold coronaviruses HCoV-NL63, HCoV-OC43 and HCoV-229E were used as culture stimuli. Control cultures received a CEFX viral epitope pool as the positive control, an HIV-1 Nef peptide pool as the negative control, or no peptide. In approximately ten COVID-19 convalescent patients and 4 infection-naive healthy vaccine recipients, the spike-specific CD4+ TCR repertoire before mRNA vaccination was compared with the repertoire after mRNA vaccination.

Receptor libraries were prepared by PCR. DNA from cultured CD4+ T cells was subjected to TCR sequencing with the Oncomine TCR Beta short-read assay at the Johns Hopkins FTIC core. The QIAamp micro DNA kit was used to extract genomic DNA from the cultured CD4+ T cells. Oncomine TCR Beta libraries from cultured CD4+ T cells were pooled using unique dual indexes and sequenced on an Illumina iSeq 100. The authors' pipeline ran thus. Non-productive sequences were filtered out, and CDR3s that did not start with C, did not end with F or W, or were shorter than 7 amino acids were discarded. The MANAFEST web application identified antigen-specific clonotypes by comparing peptide-stimulated wells against reference wells and other culture wells. An FDR below 0.05, an odds ratio above 5, and a productive frequency above 0.1% in at least two of three replicate wells were required for clones to be considered positive. Clonotypes that were significantly expanded in both SARS-CoV-2 spike wells and at least one common cold coronavirus spike condition were defined as cross-reactive. Similarity between CDR3 sequences was evaluated in R version 3.6.1 using Levenshtein distances (stringdist) and unrooted phylogenetic trees (ape). TCRdb passed the public sequencing reads through fastp at Q25 and MiXCR, retaining productive beta sequences. Duplicate CDR3 protein sequences are folded into a single record with the most common DNA and genes. TCRdb's processing, not the authors' own work, is the source of the V and J calls. Across this sample there are more than 13,000 distinct CDR3 sequences, with 21% seen only once. In total, the top ten clones hold 9.5% to 15% of the sample.

This clonotype occurred a few times. No antigen is known for it. No per-base quality is available; no much larger clone lies one base away. The meaning of the sample's treatment or condition label: approximately nine-day PBMC culture with coronavirus spike peptide pools or control peptides (ViraFEST assay). The study used the ViraFEST assay, which expanded antigen-specific T cells with peptide pools and then identified expanded clonotypes by TCR sequencing. Healthy vaccine recipients had no prior SARS-CoV-2 infection, confirmed by negative nucleocapsid antibody tests before and after vaccination. About 1.8 million PBMCs per well were cultured in IMDM with roughly 5% human AB serum and roughly 9.3 IU/ml IL-2, plus 10 ug/ml peptide pools. Half of the culture medium was replaced with fresh IL-2-containing medium on days 3 and 7. Once the cells had been in culture for around 10 days, the EasySep CD4+ T cell isolation kit was used to isolate CD4+ T cells by negative selection. PBMCs were separated from whole blood using Ficoll-Paque Plus gradient centrifugation and then either used fresh or cryopreserved at -140C. Culture conditions were generally each tested in triplicate wells.

The CDR3 numbers 15 residues from cysteine through phenylalanine. The kept DNA is CDR3 alone, 45 bases in frame from the first base. Trimming removed 5 bases from V and 0 bases from J, leaving 15 bases between the germline ends. Based on the germline V gene (reference sequence), the CDR1 and CDR2 sequences are DFQATT and SNEGSKA. General conclusions and limits of the study: Relatively few convalescent patients were included in the study, and early timepoints after natural infection were not analyzed. The median number of SARS-CoV-2-reactive clonotypes rose from about 19 after infection to roughly 38 after vaccination, but the change was not significant. Among convalescent patients, a median about 90% of the SARS-CoV-2-reactive clones seen after vaccination appeared only after vaccination, which suggests priming specific to the vaccine. Of the vaccine-specific clones found in convalescent patients, nearly all (304 of 307) were mono-reactive for SARS-CoV-2 spike instead of being cross-reactive with common cold coronaviruses.

The sequencing here drew on CD4+ T cells from blood, cultured in vitro, taken before SARS-CoV-2 vaccination. This TCR derives from a human donor who received a COVID-19 vaccine. The sequence joins TRBV20-1 to TRBJ2-3; D gene: possibly TRBD1, on 5 matching bases. The sequenced DNA: TGCAGTGCTCCCCCGACAGTCTCTAGCACAGATACGCAGTATTTT. The translation is CSAPPTVSSTDTQYF.